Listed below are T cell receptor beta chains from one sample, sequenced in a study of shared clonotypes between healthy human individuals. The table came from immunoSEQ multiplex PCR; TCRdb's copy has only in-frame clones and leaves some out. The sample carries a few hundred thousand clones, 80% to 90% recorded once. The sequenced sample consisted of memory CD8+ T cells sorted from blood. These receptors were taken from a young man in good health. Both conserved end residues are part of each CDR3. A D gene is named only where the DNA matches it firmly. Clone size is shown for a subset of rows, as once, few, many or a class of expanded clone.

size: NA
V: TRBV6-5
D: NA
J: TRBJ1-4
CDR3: CASSYSEGEKLFF
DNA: TGTGCCAGCAGTTATTCGGAGGGAGAAAAACTGTTTTTT

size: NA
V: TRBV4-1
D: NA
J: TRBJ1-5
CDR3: CASSLADRGGNQPQHF
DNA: TGCGCCAGCAGCCTCGCGGACCGTGGCGGAAATCAGCCCCAGCATTTT

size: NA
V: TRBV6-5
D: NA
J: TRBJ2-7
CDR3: CASSYGAEMFYEQYF
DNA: TGTGCCAGCAGTTACGGGGCAGAGATGTTCTACGAGCAGTACTTC

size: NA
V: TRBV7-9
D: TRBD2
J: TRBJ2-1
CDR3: CASNNAVLLAGSNEQFF
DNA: TGTGCCAGCAACAACGCCGTGTTGCTAGCGGGAAGCAATGAGCAGTTCTTC

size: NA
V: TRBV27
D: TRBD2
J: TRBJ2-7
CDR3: CASSGLAGVGTYEQYF
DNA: TGTGCCAGCAGTGGACTAGCGGGAGTAGGCACCTACGAGCAGTACTTC

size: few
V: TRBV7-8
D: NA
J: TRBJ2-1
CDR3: CASSLESIGVNEQFF
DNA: TGTGCCAGCAGCTTAGAGTCGATCGGTGTCAATGAGCAGTTCTTC

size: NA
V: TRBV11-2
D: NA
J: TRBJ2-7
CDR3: CASISSGAEQYF
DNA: TGTGCCAGTATATCGTCGGGGGCCGAGCAGTACTTC

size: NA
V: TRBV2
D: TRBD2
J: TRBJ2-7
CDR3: CASSELAGGPSYEQYF
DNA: TGTGCCAGCAGTGAACTAGCGGGAGGCCCCTCCTACGAGCAGTACTTC

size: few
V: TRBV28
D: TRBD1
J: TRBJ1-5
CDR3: CASTSDRERERYQPQHF
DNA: TGTGCCAGCACCTCGGACAGGGAGAGAGAGCGGTATCAGCCCCAGCATTTT

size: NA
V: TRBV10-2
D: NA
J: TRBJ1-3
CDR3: CASSADMTSGNTIYF
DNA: TGCGCCAGCAGTGCAGACATGACTTCTGGAAACACCATATATTTT

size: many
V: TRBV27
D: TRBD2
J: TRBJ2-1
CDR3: CASSLDGRGAYNEQFF
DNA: TGTGCCAGCAGTTTGGACGGGCGGGGGGCCTACAATGAGCAGTTCTTC

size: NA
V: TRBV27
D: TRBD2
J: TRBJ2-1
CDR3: CASSPILREGHNEQFF
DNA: TGTGCCAGCAGTCCCATTTTGCGGGAGGGTCACAATGAGCAGTTCTTC

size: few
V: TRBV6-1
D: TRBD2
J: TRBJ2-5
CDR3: CASSELAGGHETQYF
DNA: TGTGCCAGCAGTGAACTAGCGGGGGGGCACGAGACCCAGTACTTC

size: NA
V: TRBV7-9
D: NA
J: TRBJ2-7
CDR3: CASSLRGSGLSYEQYF
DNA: TGTGCCAGCAGCTTAAGAGGTTCAGGGCTATCCTACGAGCAGTACTTC

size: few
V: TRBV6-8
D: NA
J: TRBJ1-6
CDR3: CASSYSKERVQQNSPLHF
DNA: TGTGCCAGCAGTTACTCGAAAGAACGGGTACAGCAGAATTCACCCCTCCACTTT

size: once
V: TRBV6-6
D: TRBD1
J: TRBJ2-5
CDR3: CASSIGTAQETQYF
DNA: TGTGCCAGCAGTATAGGGACAGCTCAAGAGACCCAGTACTTC

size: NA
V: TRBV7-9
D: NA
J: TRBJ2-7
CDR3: CASSPGARSYEQYF
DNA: TGTGCCAGCAGCCCCGGAGCGCGAAGCTACGAGCAGTACTTC

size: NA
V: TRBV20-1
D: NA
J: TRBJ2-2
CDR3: CSASNPGELFF
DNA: TGCAGTGCTAGTAATCCCGGGGAGCTGTTTTTT

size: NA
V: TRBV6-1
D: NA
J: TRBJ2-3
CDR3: CASSPFQGTDTQYF
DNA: TGTGCCAGCAGCCCATTTCAGGGGACAGATACGCAGTATTTT

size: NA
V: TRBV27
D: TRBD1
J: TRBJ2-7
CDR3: CASSPASGQALSYEQYF
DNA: TGTGCCAGCAGTCCAGCCTCGGGACAGGCTCTCTCCTACGAGCAGTACTTC

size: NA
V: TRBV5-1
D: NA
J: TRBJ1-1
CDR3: CASSYDMNTEAFF
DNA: TGCGCCAGCAGCTATGACATGAACACTGAAGCTTTCTTT

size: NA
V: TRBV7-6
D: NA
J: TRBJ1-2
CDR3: CASSPREGWEGYTF
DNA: TGTGCCAGCAGCCCCAGAGAGGGATGGGAGGGCTACACCTTC

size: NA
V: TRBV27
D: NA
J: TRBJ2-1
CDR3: CASSLGSYNEQFF
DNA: TGTGCCAGCAGCCTAGGGAGCTACAATGAGCAGTTCTTC

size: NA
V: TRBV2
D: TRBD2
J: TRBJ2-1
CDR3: CATPGLAGGPCNFRFF
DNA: TGTGCCACCCCGGGACTAGCGGGGGGGCCTTGTAACTTTCGGTTCTTC

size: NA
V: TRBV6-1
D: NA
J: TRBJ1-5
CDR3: CASSEEREQNQPQHF
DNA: TGTGCCAGCAGTGAAGAGCGTGAGCAGAATCAGCCCCAGCATTTT

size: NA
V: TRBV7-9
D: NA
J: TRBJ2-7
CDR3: CASSPGHEQYF
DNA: TGTGCCAGCAGCCCTGGTCACGAGCAGTACTTC

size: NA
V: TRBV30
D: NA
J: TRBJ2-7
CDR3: CAWSAGTLYEQYF
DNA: TGTGCCTGGAGTGCAGGGACCCTCTACGAGCAGTACTTC

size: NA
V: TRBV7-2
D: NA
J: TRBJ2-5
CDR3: CASSLVANQETQYF
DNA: TGTGCCAGCAGCTTAGTGGCGAACCAAGAGACCCAGTACTTC

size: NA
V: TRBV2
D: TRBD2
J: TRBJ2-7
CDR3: CASRRLAGERYEQYF
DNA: TGTGCCAGCAGGCGGCTAGCGGGAGAACGGTACGAGCAGTACTTC

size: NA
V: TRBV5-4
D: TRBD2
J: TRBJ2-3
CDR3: CASSLAGSSTDTQYF
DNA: TGTGCCAGCAGCTTAGCGGGGTCCAGCACAGATACGCAGTATTTT

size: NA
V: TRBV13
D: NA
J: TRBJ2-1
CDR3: CASSCPLCTYNEQFF
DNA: TGTGCCAGCAGCTGCCCACTATGTACCTACAATGAGCAGTTCTTC

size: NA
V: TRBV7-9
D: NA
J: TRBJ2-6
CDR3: CASSLGGPMAVLTF
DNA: TGTGCCAGCAGCTTAGGGGGACCCATGGCCGTCCTGACTTTC

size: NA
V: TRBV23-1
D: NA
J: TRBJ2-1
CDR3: CASSHYGPNNEQFF
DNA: TGCGCCAGCAGTCACTACGGACCCAACAATGAGCAGTTCTTC

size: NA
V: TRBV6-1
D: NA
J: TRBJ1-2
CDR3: CASTRGRDVRYGYTF
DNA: TGTGCCAGCACGCGAGGCCGGGACGTACGCTATGGCTACACCTTC

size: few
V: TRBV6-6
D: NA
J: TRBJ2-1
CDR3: CASSYRVTGPFDEQFF
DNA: TGTGCCAGCAGTTACAGAGTGACAGGCCCTTTTGATGAGCAGTTCTTC

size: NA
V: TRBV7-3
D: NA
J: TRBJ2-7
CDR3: CASSLQVTYEQYF
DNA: TGTGCCAGCAGCTTACAGGTTACCTACGAGCAGTACTTC

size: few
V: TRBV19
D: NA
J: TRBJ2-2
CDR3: CASSIDRAGELFF
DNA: TGTGCCAGTAGTATAGACAGGGCCGGGGAGCTGTTTTTT

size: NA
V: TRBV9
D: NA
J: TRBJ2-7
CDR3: CASSVGAGYEQYF
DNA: TGTGCCAGCAGCGTAGGAGCTGGCTACGAGCAGTACTTC

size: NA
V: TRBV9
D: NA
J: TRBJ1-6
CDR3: CASRAKGLSPLHF
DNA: TGTGCCAGCAGGGCAAAGGGGTTGTCACCCCTCCACTTT

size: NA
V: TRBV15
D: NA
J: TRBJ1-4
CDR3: CATSQDGSNEKLFF
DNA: TGTGCCACCAGTCAGGACGGCAGTAATGAAAAACTGTTTTTT

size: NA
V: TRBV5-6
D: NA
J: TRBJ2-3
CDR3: CASSLGDTQYF
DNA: TGTGCCAGCAGCTTGGGAGATACGCAGTATTTT

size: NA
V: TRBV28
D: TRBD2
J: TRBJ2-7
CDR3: CASSLRQAGGSYEQYF
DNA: TGTGCCAGCAGTCTCCGGCAAGCCGGGGGGTCATACGAGCAGTACTTC

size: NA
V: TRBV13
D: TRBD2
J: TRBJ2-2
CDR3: CASQGLAGDSNTGELFF
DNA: TGTGCCAGCCAGGGACTAGCGGGAGATTCGAACACCGGGGAGCTGTTTTTT

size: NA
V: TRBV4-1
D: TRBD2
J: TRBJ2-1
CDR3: CASRRASGAYNEQFF
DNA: TGCGCCAGCAGGAGAGCTAGCGGGGCCTACAATGAGCAGTTCTTC

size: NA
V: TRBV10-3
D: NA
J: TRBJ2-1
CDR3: CAIRPRWSDNEQFF
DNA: TGTGCCATCAGGCCTCGCTGGTCCGACAATGAGCAGTTCTTC

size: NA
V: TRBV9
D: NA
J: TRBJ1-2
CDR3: CASSVAEGPGGYTF
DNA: TGTGCCAGCAGCGTAGCGGAGGGGCCGGGCGGCTACACCTTC

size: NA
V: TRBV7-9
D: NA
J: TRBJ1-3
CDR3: CASSSRVGFGNTIYF
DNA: TGTGCCAGCAGCTCCCGGGTCGGTTTTGGAAACACCATATATTTT

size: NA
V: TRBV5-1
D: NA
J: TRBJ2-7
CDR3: CASSFHGYEQYF
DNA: TGCGCCAGCAGCTTCCATGGCTACGAGCAGTACTTC

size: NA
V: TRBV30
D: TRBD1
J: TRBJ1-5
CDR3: CAWSHGTASNQPQHF
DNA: TGTGCCTGGAGTCACGGGACAGCCAGCAATCAGCCCCAGCATTTT

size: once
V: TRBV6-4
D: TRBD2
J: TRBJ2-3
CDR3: CASSDSSGRGTDTQYF
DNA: TGTGCCAGCAGTGACTCTAGCGGGAGGGGAACAGATACGCAGTATTTT

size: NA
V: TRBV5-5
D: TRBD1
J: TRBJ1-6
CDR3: CASSLRGTASSYNSPLHF
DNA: TGTGCCAGCAGCTTGCGTGGGACAGCGAGCTCCTATAATTCACCCCTCCACTTT